The present entry profiles one TCR beta chain with its context. This record belongs to a study of CD8 T cells in Susac syndrome. It was with random hexamers that about 0.45 to 1 ug RNA was reverse transcribed. By means of immunoSEQ multiplex PCR, TCR beta CDR3 spanning 54 Vbeta and 13 Jbeta underwent amplification. TCRdb recomputed calls from the immunoSEQ multiplex PCR reads with MiXCR, one row per CDR3 protein. The table includes roughly 330,000 distinct CDR3 sequences, about 92% detected once. The CDR3 sequence is 16 residues long. Germline V lookup: CDR1 SGHDN, CDR2 FVKESK. The V gene lost 1 base and the J gene lost 12 bases, with 19 bases spanning the gap.

Source material: CD4+ T cells from PBMCs. This sequence joins TRBV14 and TRBJ2-6; D not resolved. The TCR comes from a human donor with multiple sclerosis. CDR3 DNA sequence: TGTGCCAGCAGCCAAGTCCGGACGGCGTCACTTCGCGTCCTGACTTTC. Amino acids: CASSQVRTASLRVLTF.